This TCR beta chain was observed in a study of OX40 agonist ivuxolimab in advanced cancers. Sequencing was performed with immunoSEQ multiplex PCR; in TCRdb, only in-frame clones are kept and a portion is missing. Here the sample spans tens of thousands of clones, around 88% being singletons. This CDR3 contains 14 residues. After removal of 4 bases from V and 4 bases from J, the junction contained 5 bases not matched to a gene. Per germline, CDR1 KGHSH and CDR2 LQKENI. The V call is TRBV18, the J call TRBJ2-7, with 9 positions matching TRBD1. Sequences were derived from CD4+ or CD8+ T cells sorted from blood, sampled in a trial of the OX40 agonist ivuxolimab. The receptor comes from an adult with an advanced solid tumor such as melanoma, head and neck, liver or kidney cancer. CDR3 DNA: TGTGCCAGCTCACTCGGGACAGGGTCGTACGAGCAGTACTTC. It specifies CASSLGTGSYEQYF.